The clone carrying this TCR beta chain has a handful of counts. Extracted from the samples, RNA was reverse transcribed into cDNA to serve as the sequencing template. This table comes from immunoSEQ multiplex PCR, and its TCRdb copy is limited to in-frame clones, with some not included. Here the sample spans 200,000 to 250,000 clones, 40% to 55% being singletons. The data originate from a study of CD8+ T cells in alopecia areata. The CDR3 extends over 16 amino acids. Sample treatment: oral pan-JAK inhibitor, 5-10 mg twice daily. The clonotype was recovered from a human donor with alopecia areata. The rearrangement uses TRBV21-1 and TRBJ2-4; the listed D gene, TRBD1, was not tested against the DNA. TRBV21-1 is deemed a pseudogene. Sequencing used CD4+ T cells sorted from blood, obtained at roughly week 38, from a patient treated with tofacitinib. Written as DNA, the CDR3 is TGTGCCAGCAGCGAAATTCCCGCGACACAGGGAAACATTCAGTACTTC. Residues: CASSEIPATQGNIQYF.